This TCR beta chain stems from a study of esophageal squamous cell carcinoma under preoperative chemotherapy. The study's findings and limits: Chemotherapy was followed by significantly higher TCR diversity in peripheral T cells only, not tumor-infiltrating lymphocytes. Paclitaxel-nedaplatin therapy caused immediate, substantial clonotype frequency changes.

Using its own MiXCR run on the PCR reads, TCRdb lists one record per CDR3 protein. The sample holds about 15,000 distinct CDR3 sequences; around 45% are singletons and the top ten take roughly 30%. This CDR3 is built from 13 residues. Germline CDR1 is SEHNR and CDR2 is FQNEAQ (reference sequence). This clonotype was detected a few times. Antigen specificity is unknown. As to time point: before preoperative PTX-NDP chemotherapy. Before surgery, patients were given preoperative paclitaxel-nedaplatin chemotherapy. The chain couples TRBV7-9 to TRBJ2-7, with D tentatively TRBD1 (6 bases). The J call may be faulty, since TRBJ2-1 better matches the DNA end. This sample was taken from a patient given preoperative chemotherapy. The receptor was isolated from a human donor with esophageal squamous cell carcinoma. The donor label of this sample is uncertain. DNA of the CDR3: TGTGCCAGCAGCTCCACAGGGATGGGTGAGCAGTTCTTC. Residues: CASSSTGMGEQFF.